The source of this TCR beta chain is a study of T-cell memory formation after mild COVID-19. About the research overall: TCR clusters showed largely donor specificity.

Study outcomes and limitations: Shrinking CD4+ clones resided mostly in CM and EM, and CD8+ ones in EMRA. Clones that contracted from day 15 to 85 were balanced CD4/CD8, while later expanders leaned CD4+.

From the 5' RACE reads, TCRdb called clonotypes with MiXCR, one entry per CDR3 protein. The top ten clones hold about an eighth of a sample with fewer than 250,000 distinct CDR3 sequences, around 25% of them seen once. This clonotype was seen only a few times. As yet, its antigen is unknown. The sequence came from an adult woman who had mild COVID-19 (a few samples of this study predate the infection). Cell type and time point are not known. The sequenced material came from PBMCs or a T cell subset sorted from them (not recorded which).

The CDR3 sequence is CASSDWTGPVEQFF. The CDR3, as DNA: TGCGCCAGCAGTGACTGGACAGGACCGGTCGAGCAGTTCTTC. The chain uses TRBV10-2 and TRBJ2-1; 7 bases are shared with TRBD1. V dropped 3 bases and J dropped 10; count of bases not matched to a gene: 9. Germline lookup yields CDR1 WSHSY and CDR2 SAAADI. The CDR3 consists of 14 residues.